This record concerns one T cell receptor beta chain sequence. The data are from a study of T-cell reconstitution after alpha-beta-depleted transplantation in children. With V trimmed by 0 bases and J by 8 bases, 8 bases remained unmatched. The CDR3 has 15 amino acids. Looked up from germline, CDR1 is DFQATT and CDR2 is SNEGSKA (reference sequence). Unique molecular identifiers were incorporated when the TCRbeta library was constructed. TCRdb analysed the PCR reads with MiXCR anew, one entry per CDR3 protein. Counted here are approximately 640,000 distinct CDR3 sequences, around 16% occurring once; the ten biggest clones make up 0.8% to 1.1%.

The chain combines TRBV20-1 with TRBJ1-4, with 8 bases that match TRBD1. This receptor was identified in a human donor who donated a stem cell graft to a child with acute myeloid leukemia. The starting material was PBMCs from the stem cell graft donor, obtained from the stem cell graft. The CDR3 nucleotides read TGCAGTGCTAGAGATGGACAGGGAAAAGGGGAAAAACTGTTTTTT. Protein: CSARDGQGKGEKLFF.